This entry describes one T cell receptor beta chain. What it recognizes is unknown. This entry is derived from a study of T cell clones after liver transplantation. Study-level information: Third-party-reactive TCRbeta sequences from pre-transplant mixed lymphocyte reactions served as antigen-independent comparators. Patients counted as tolerant after at least one year off all immunosuppression, enzymes not exceeding twice normal. Study-level points and caveats: Conclusions were preliminary, with small, heterogeneous patient groups.

V trimming: 4 bases; J trimming: 7 bases; junction bases outside the gene matches: 5. From germline, CDR1 is SGDLS and CDR2 YYNGEE. The CDR3 has 13 amino acids. Repertoires were generated with immunoSEQ multiplex PCR, while TCRdb's copy carries only in-frame clones and drops some. The table lists over 14,000 clones, about 93% of them singletons, with 40% to 50% in the top ten. Sequenced material: CD8+ T cells from blood, taken before liver transplant. This chain uses TRBV9 with TRBJ2-5, with 9 bases identical to TRBD1. This receptor was obtained from a human donor who received a liver transplant. The CDR3 bases are TGTGCCAGCAGCCTCGGGACAGGGTTGACCCAGTACTTC. It yields the protein CASSLGTGLTQYF.